This TCR beta chain comes out of a study of CD8 T cells in Susac syndrome. Peripheral blood CD8+ and CD4+ T cells were profiled by TCR beta sequencing. TEMRA cells were enriched by FACS, and CD4+ and CD8+ T cells were negatively isolated. Comments on this clonotype: Its target is unknown.

Study-level points and caveats: Only a relatively small number of individuals were included in the TCR sequencing and HLA analysis.

Random hexamers were used to reverse transcribe an amount of about 0.45 to 1 ug RNA. immunoSEQ multiplex PCR amplified TCR beta CDR3 across 54 Vbeta, 13 Jbeta. TCRdb reprocessed the immunoSEQ multiplex PCR reads with MiXCR, giving one entry per CDR3 protein. The repertoire holds 150,000 to 200,000 distinct CDR3 sequences, with 80% to 95% as singletons. This CDR3 spans 16 amino acids. V shed 4 bases and J 3 bases; nucleotides not matched to a gene: 5. The receptor was derived from a human donor in good health. The sample was CD4+ T cells from PBMCs. The chain links TRBV12-3 or TRBV12-4 to TRBJ2-5; TRBD2 agrees at 13 bases. The DNA for the CDR3 is TGTGCCAGCAGTTCCACCGGGACTAGCGGGGAAGAGACCCAGTACTTC. It yields the protein CASSSTGTSGEETQYF.